These 27 T cell receptor beta chains were all obtained from the same sample, sequenced in a study of shared clonotypes between healthy human individuals. The data were produced by immunoSEQ multiplex PCR, yet TCRdb's version contains in-frame clones alone and is incomplete. The table shows about 600,000 clones, with roughly four fifths occurring only once. The sample comprised PBMCs. The receptor source for this set is a woman aged 40 to 50 in good health. Some clones in this sample may be carry-over from other donors' samples.

The chain has TRBV18 and TRBJ1-2, with 12 bases aligning to TRBD1. This CDR3 comprises 16 residues. After removal of 2 bases from V and 3 bases from J, the junction contained 4 bases not matched to a gene. Looked up from germline, CDR1 is KGHSH and CDR2 is LQKENI. The CDR3 bases are TGTGCCAGCTCACCATCGGGACAGGGGGCCCACTATGGCTACACCTTC. Translation: CASSPSGQGAHYGYTF.

The CDR3 DNA reads TGCAGCGTTGAAAAAGGATACGGGAGCTACGAGCAGTACTTC. Its translation: CSVEKGYGSYEQYF. The V gene is TRBV29-1, the J gene TRBJ2-7, with D possibly being TRBD2 (6 bases). CDR3 length: 14 residues. Per germline, CDR1 SQVTM and CDR2 ANQGSEA. The germline V and J ends were trimmed by 2 bases and 3 bases, with 14 bases remaining between them.

This clone was recorded a few times. The V and J genes are TRBV14 and TRBJ2-7, with D hard to call. CDR3 size: 15 residues. Germline V gene data show CDR1 as SGHDN and CDR2 as FVKESK. V lost 2 bases, J lost 0 bases, and 11 bases lay in between. The DNA of the CDR3 is TGTGCCAGCAGCCAAACCGGTTTATACTCCTACGAGCAGTACTTC. It translates to CASSQTGLYSYEQYF.

This clone was detected only a few times. The J gene is TRBJ1-4, the V gene TRBV6-1; TRBD1 might be the D (5 bases). This CDR3 spans 15 amino acids. The V end was cut by 1 base, the J end by 7 bases, with 13 bases between. Germline lookup yields CDR1 MNHNS and CDR2 SASEGT. Here the CDR3 reads CASSEDGGVGEKLFF. In DNA form, the CDR3 reads TGTGCCAGCAGTGAAGATGGGGGAGTTGGTGAAAAACTGTTTTTT.

The chain carries TRBV6-4 and TRBJ2-6; no definite D call. CDR1 MRHNA and CDR2 SNTAGT come from the germline V gene. CDR3 length: 14 residues. The V end was cut by 9 bases, the J end by 4 bases, with 13 bases between. CDR3: CASAAKEGANVLTF. CDR3 DNA sequence: TGTGCCAGTGCTGCTAAGGAAGGGGCCAACGTCCTGACTTTC.

The count of this clone is one. The chain carries TRBV30 and TRBJ2-3, with D possibly matching TRBD1 (6 bases). CDR1 GTSNPN and CDR2 SVGIG come from the germline V gene (reference sequence). The CDR3 contains 14 residues. V lost 2 bases to trimming and J lost 5 bases, with 14 bases between them. The CDR3 sequence: CAWSRDTPRDTQYF. For the CDR3, the DNA is TGTGCCTGGAGTCGGGACACCCCTCGAGATACGCAGTATTTT.

A note on this clone: Other DNA variants within this sample encode the same CDR3. The chain employs TRBV2 and TRBJ1-4; 8 bases are shared with TRBD1. The junction had 6 bases not matched to a gene; V was cut back by 5 bases and J by 7 bases. The CDR3 totals 14 residues. Germline CDR1 SNHLY, CDR2 FYNNEI. DNA for the CDR3: TGTGCCAGCAGTACCGACAGGGGCAGTGAAAAACTGTTTTTT. It specifies CASSTDRGSEKLFF.

This clone has a count of ten or more. Other DNA sequences in the same sample also yield this CDR3. The rearrangement joins TRBV7-9 to TRBJ2-2; D is unresolved. The V gene lost 3 bases and the J gene lost 1 base, with 6 bases spanning the gap. The germline V gene encodes CDR1 SEHNR and CDR2 FQNEAQ (reference sequence). The CDR3 has 14 amino acids. This CDR3 is CASSLGGNTGELFF. CDR3 nucleotides: TGTGCCAGCAGCTTGGGCGGGAACACCGGGGAGCTGTTTTTT.

This sequence joins TRBV11-2 and TRBJ1-3; weak D call: TRBD1 (5 bases). Germline V gene lookup returns CDR1 SGHAT and CDR2 FQNNGV. This CDR3 is 16 amino acids long. V was trimmed by 1 base and J by 0 bases, leaving 10 bases between them. The CDR3 sequence is CASSLGPQGSGNTIYF. The CDR3 bases are TGTGCCAGCAGCTTAGGACCCCAGGGCTCTGGAAACACCATATATTTT.

V usage is TRBV28 and J usage is TRBJ1-1, with D possibly TRBD1 on 6 matching bases. V was trimmed by 4 bases and J by 4 bases, leaving 19 bases between them. The germline CDR1 and CDR2 sequences are MDHEN and SYDVKM. There are 16 residues in the CDR3. CDR3 nucleotide sequence: TGTGCCAGCAGTTGGCCTAGTGAGGGGGGGAGCACTGAAGCTTTCTTT. It is translated as CASSWPSEGGSTEAFF.

The chain joins TRBV7-9 to TRBJ1-4; D ambiguous. V gave up 0 bases and J gave up 8 bases, with 19 bases separating them. This CDR3 comprises 17 residues. Germline V gives CDR1 SEHNR, CDR2 FQNEAQ (reference sequence). The CDR3 loop reads CASSLARLLVRGEKLFF. Here the CDR3 DNA reads TGTGCCAGCAGCTTAGCGCGGCTACTAGTAAGAGGGGAAAAACTGTTTTTT.

The chain uses TRBV7-2 and TRBJ2-3; D unclear. Germline V gene sequence: CDR1 SGHTA, CDR2 FQGNSA. The CDR3 contains 14 residues. Trimming pared 1 base from V and 4 bases from J, leaving 9 bases between. CDR3 loop: CASSLEVGADTQYF. DNA for the CDR3: TGTGCCAGCAGCTTAGAGGTGGGCGCAGATACGCAGTATTTT.

V gene TRBV28 combines with J gene TRBJ1-1; TRBD1 matches 11 bases. Germline V gene sequence: CDR1 MDHEN, CDR2 SYDVKM. The CDR3 totals 14 residues. The junction had 2 bases not matched to a gene; V was cut back by 2 bases and J by 6 bases. The CDR3 nucleotides read TGTGCCAGCAGTTTACCGGGACAGGGGGCTGAAGCTTTCTTT. Translated: CASSLPGQGAEAFF.

CDR3 DNA sequence: TGCGCCAGTTGGACGGGGGGGGAGACCCAGTACTTC. Its protein product is CASWTGGETQYF. The chain couples TRBV10-2 to TRBJ2-5; TRBD2 agrees at 8 bases. The length of the CDR3 is 12 residues. After removal of 9 bases from V and 5 bases from J, the junction contained 5 bases not matched to a gene. Germline CDR1 is WSHSY and CDR2 is SAAADI.

On this clone itself: A far larger clone is a single base away, which makes a read error likely. Distinct nucleotide sequences in the sample also encode this CDR3. The CDR3 reads CAISESRGIGSAEAFF. In nucleotides, the CDR3 is TGTGCCATCAGTGAGTCTCGGGGTATAGGTTCGGCCGAAGCTTTCTTT. The chain carries TRBV10-3 and TRBJ1-1; D is ambiguous. The CDR3 totals 16 residues. V was trimmed by 0 bases and J by 8 bases, leaving 19 bases between them. CDR1 and CDR2 from the germline V gene are ENHRY and SYGVKD.

The chain is built from TRBV29-1 and TRBJ2-1; TRBD2 aligns across 9 bases. There are 17 residues in the CDR3. Germline CDR1 and CDR2: SQVTM and ANQGSEA. With 5 bases clipped from V and 0 bases from J, the junction kept 11 bases outside the gene matches. This CDR3 is CSVLTLAGPFSYNEQFF. CDR3 sequence (DNA): TGCAGCGTTCTAACACTAGCGGGTCCCTTCTCCTACAATGAGCAGTTCTTC.

With respect to this clone: This likely came from a read error, as a far larger clone is one base away. Other nucleotide sequences in the sample specify the same CDR3. The rearrangement uses TRBV7-9 and TRBJ1-2, with D possibly matching TRBD1 (6 bases). The CDR3 is made up of 13 amino acids. Looked up from germline, CDR1 is SEHNR and CDR2 is FQNEAQ (reference sequence). CDR3 in DNA: TGCGCCAGCAGCCCCTTGGGGGCCCGGGGCTACACCTTC. Translated, it gives CASSPLGARGYTF.

The V call is TRBV7-2, the J call TRBJ1-2; 8 positions agree with TRBD1. The CDR3 consists of 13 residues. CDR1 is SGHTA, CDR2 FQGNSA, per germline. With 5 bases clipped from V and 7 bases from J, the junction kept 6 bases outside the gene matches. CDR3 loop: CASSADRDAGYTF. The CDR3 DNA follows: TGTGCCAGCAGCGCGGACAGGGATGCTGGCTACACCTTC.

The chain combines TRBV7-8 with TRBJ1-2, with 7 bases fitting TRBD1. Losses at the gene ends were 0 bases for V and 2 bases for J; bases not matched to a gene: 9. Germline assignment: CDR1 SGHVS and CDR2 FQNEAQ. The CDR3 covers 17 residues. CDR3 protein: CASSLASKSQGNYGYTF. CDR3 nucleotide sequence: TGTGCCAGCAGCTTAGCGTCAAAATCACAGGGGAACTATGGCTACACCTTC.

In its sample, this clone was seen once. The rearrangement joins TRBV6-1 to TRBJ2-5; possible D gene TRBD2, 7 bases. CDR1 is MNHNS and CDR2 is SASEGT in the germline V gene. V lost 6 bases to trimming and J lost 5 bases, with 19 bases between them. The CDR3 totals 15 residues. The CDR3 coding sequence is TGTGCCAGCAGCCAAGCCGGGGGGCTAGGGGAGACCCAGTACTTC. Its translation is CASSQAGGLGETQYF.

The chain couples TRBV28 to TRBJ1-5; TRBD1 is a possible D gene (6 bases). The CDR3 spans 13 residues. V was cut by 7 bases and J by 6 bases, with 13 bases left in between. Germline loops: CDR1 MDHEN, CDR2 SYDVKM. The CDR3 loop is CASKAGVIQPQHF. The CDR3 coding sequence is TGTGCCAGCAAGGCAGGGGTTATTCAGCCCCAGCATTTT.

As to this clone: Only one base separates this from a far larger clonotype, so it likely reflects a read error. V usage is TRBV10-3 and J usage is TRBJ2-5; the D gene is possibly TRBD2 (6 bases). The DNA end lines up better with TRBJ2-7; the J call may be wrong. The germline CDR1 and CDR2 sequences are ENHRY and SYGVKD. CDR3 length: 14 residues. Written as DNA, the CDR3 is TGTGCCATCAGTGAGACTAGCTGGAGGTACGAGCAGTACTTC. Protein: CAISETSWRYEQYF.

The rearrangement joins TRBV10-3 to TRBJ2-3; either TRBD1 or TRBD2 may supply D (5 bases each). V was clipped by 8 bases and J by 2 bases, with 17 bases between them. CDR1 and CDR2 from the germline V gene are ENHRY and SYGVKD. This CDR3 is built from 15 residues. The CDR3 nucleotides are TGTGCCATCTCAAGGGACCGCCCCTCCACAGATACGCAGTATTTT. This translates into CAISRDRPSTDTQYF.

This chain joins TRBV30 and TRBJ1-6; 8 nucleotides align to TRBD1. The V gene's germline CDR1 is GTSNPN and CDR2 SVGIG (reference sequence). V trimming: 2 bases; J trimming: 7 bases; junction bases outside the gene matches: 4. CDR3 length equals 14 residues. The CDR3 sequence is CAWSLDRANSPLHF. In nucleotides, the CDR3 is TGTGCCTGGAGTTTGGACAGGGCGAATTCACCCCTCCACTTT.

The chain joins TRBV30 to TRBJ1-2; 8 nucleotides agree with TRBD1. The CDR3 runs 13 residues. V was clipped by 5 bases and J by 4 bases; unmatched bases: 6. From germline, CDR1 is GTSNPN and CDR2 SVGIG (reference sequence). The CDR3 coding sequence is TGTGCCTGGGGCCGGGACAGGCCCTATGGCTACACCTTC. It codes for CAWGRDRPYGYTF. Variable domain in full (rest from reference TRBV30 and TRBJ1-2): SQTIHQWPATLVQPVGSPLSLECTVEGTSNPNLYWYRQAAGRGLQLLFYSVGIGQISSEVPQNLSASRPQDRQFILSSKKLLLSDSGFYLCAWGRDRPYGYTFGSGTRLTVV.

This clone has a single count. The chain recombines TRBV18 with TRBJ2-5; TRBD1 matches at 7 bases. The V segment lost 2 bases and the J segment 2 bases; nucleotides outside the gene matches: 5. CDR1 and CDR2 from the germline V gene are KGHSH and LQKENI. The CDR3 sequence is 15 residues long. In DNA form, the CDR3 reads TGTGCCAGCTCACCATTGGCAGGGGGACAAGAGACCCAGTACTTC. Protein product: CASSPLAGGQETQYF. Supplemented by reference TRBV18 and TRBJ2-5, the full variable domain reads NAGVMQNPRHLVRRRGQEARLRCSPMKGHSHVYWYRQLPEEGLKFMVYLQKENIIDESGMPKERFSAEFPKEGPSILRIQQVVRGDSAAYFCASSPLAGGQETQYFGPGTRLLVL.

The chain is built from TRBV30 and TRBJ2-2, with 8 bases aligning to TRBD2. V lost 0 bases and J lost 1; bases outside the gene matches: 4. Germline CDR1 is GTSNPN and CDR2 is SVGIG (reference sequence). The CDR3 is made up of 16 amino acids. The CDR3 here is CAWSVPTSGNTGELFF. The CDR3 DNA is TGTGCCTGGAGTGTCCCCACTAGCGGGAACACCGGGGAGCTGTTTTTT.